Following are 10 T cell receptor beta chains from one sample sequenced in a study of T cell responses to AZD1222 COVID-19 vaccine. The protocol was immunoSEQ multiplex PCR, while the TCRdb copy is restricted to in-frame clones and leaves out a portion. Here the sample spans about 120,000 clones, about 93% being singletons. Material: peripheral blood, obtained 28 days after the second dose of the MenACWY control vaccine. These receptor sequences come from an adult who received the MenACWY meningococcal vaccine as a control.

The chain uses TRBV18 and TRBJ1-6; D perhaps matches TRBD1 (5 bases). The CDR3 is made up of 17 amino acids. Germline V gives CDR1 KGHSH, CDR2 LQKENI. Trimming removed 4 bases at V and 0 bases at J, with 13 bases between. The CDR3 spells CASSLDISSSYNSPLHF. The CDR3 coding sequence is TGTGCCAGCTCACTGGACATTTCAAGCTCCTATAATTCACCCCTCCACTTT.

This clone was picked up one time. The chain joins TRBV19 to TRBJ1-1, with TRBD1 identical over 9 bases. CDR1 and CDR2 from the germline V gene are LNHDA and SQIVND (reference sequence). J was trimmed by 1 base and V by 6 bases; bases with no gene match: 9. The CDR3 totals 16 residues. CDR3 residues: CASSYRDRVTNTEAFF. CDR3 nucleotide sequence: TGTGCCAGTAGCTATCGGGACAGGGTGACGAACACTGAAGCTTTCTTT.

The chain is built from TRBV18 and TRBJ2-1, with 7 bases lining up with TRBD2. CDR3 length: 17 amino acids. Germline V CDR1 and CDR2: KGHSH, LQKENI. The V gene end was trimmed by 2 bases and the J gene end by 8 bases; junction bases not matched to a gene: 15. Here the CDR3 DNA reads TGTGCCAGCTCACCAGCTGGGCGCCAGGCGGGGAGGGATGAGCAGTTCTTC. It encodes CASSPAGRQAGRDEQFF.

V is TRBV11-2 and J is TRBJ2-1, with TRBD1 identical over 9 bases. The CDR3 loop spans 15 amino acids. V shed 6 bases and J 7 bases; nucleotides not matched to a gene: 10. Germline CDR1 SGHAT, CDR2 FQNNGV. The CDR3 sequence: CASRTTGTGRNEQFF. In DNA form, the CDR3 reads TGTGCCAGCAGAACGACCGGGACAGGGAGGAATGAGCAGTTCTTC.

The chain employs TRBV13 and TRBJ1-6, with D possibly matching TRBD1 (6 bases). V shed 0 bases and J shed 7 bases, with 13 bases lying between them. The CDR3 spans 16 residues. CDR1 is PRHDT, CDR2 FYEKMQ, per germline (reference sequence). The CDR3 loop is CASSLGLTGRNSPLHF. The CDR3 bases are TGTGCCAGCAGCTTAGGCCTAACAGGGAGGAATTCACCCCTCCACTTT. The full variable domain, completed using reference TRBV13 and TRBJ1-6, is AAGVIQSPRHLIKEKRETATLKCYPIPRHDTVYWYQQGPGQDPQFLISFYEKMQSDKGSIPDRFSAQQFSDYHSELNMSSLELGDSALYFCASSLGLTGRNSPLHFGNGTRLTVT.

The CDR3 loop is CASSTTGIEQYF. CDR3 coding DNA: TGTGCCAGCAGCACGACAGGGATCGAGCAGTACTTC. The V gene is TRBV5-8, the J gene TRBJ2-7; 7 bases are shared with TRBD1. Germline V gene sequence: CDR1 SGHTS, CDR2 YDEGEE. Losses at the gene ends were 4 bases for V and 6 bases for J; bases not matched to a gene: 4. This CDR3 contains 12 residues.

This clone has just one count. The CDR3 coding sequence is TGCGCCAGCAGCCCCGGACAGGGGAAGGGGGACTATGGCTACACCTTC. Translated, it gives CASSPGQGKGDYGYTF. This chain joins TRBV5-1 and TRBJ1-2; 9 nucleotides match TRBD1. The CDR3 is made up of 16 amino acids. With 4 bases clipped from V and 3 bases from J, the junction kept 10 bases outside the gene matches. Germline V CDR1 and CDR2: SGHRS, YFSETQ.

This clone came up once. V gene TRBV28 combines with J gene TRBJ2-3, with 9 bases lining up with TRBD2. After removal of 6 bases from V and 0 bases from J, the junction contained 4 bases not matched to a gene. This CDR3 has 15 amino acids. Germline CDR1 reads MDHEN; CDR2 reads SYDVKM. CDR3 nucleotides: TGTGCCAGCAGCAAAAGCGGGAGGAGCACAGATACGCAGTATTTT. Translation gives CASSKSGRSTDTQYF.

The chain is built from TRBV27 and TRBJ2-1, with TRBD1 matching 9 bases. In germline, CDR1 is MNHEY, CDR2 SMNVEV (reference sequence). This CDR3 has 16 residues. After removal of 5 bases from V and 4 bases from J, the junction contained 9 bases not matched to a gene. CDR3 in DNA: TGTGCCAGCAGTCCCCAGGACAGGGGAGATTACAATGAGCAGTTCTTC. This codes for CASSPQDRGDYNEQFF.

J is TRBJ1-1 and V is TRBV19; no clear D gene. Germline V gives CDR1 LNHDA, CDR2 SQIVND (reference sequence). CDR3 length equals 14 residues. Trimming cost V 1 base and J 1 base, with 7 bases left between them. CDR3 nucleotides: TGTGCCAGTAGTATAGGGAAAGAGAACACTGAAGCTTTCTTT. Translating it yields CASSIGKENTEAFF.